Sequencing of this T cell receptor beta chain was carried out in a study of regulatory T cells in long-lasting Graves disease (dated by TCRdb to the early 2020s). General notes on the study: To count as having persistent Graves' disease, a patient had to have received antithyroid drug treatment for over 5 years with TSH receptor autoantibodies remaining persistently positive. This study used TCR sequencing and RNA sequencing of peripheral blood to compare persistent Graves' disease patients against newly diagnosed Graves' disease patients. The study was conducted in China and was registered as a clinical trial. A total of about 35 samples underwent TCR sequencing: about 13 from persistent and around 20 from newly diagnosed Graves' disease patients. Antithyroid drugs had been taken for about 10.3 years on average by persistent Graves' disease patients in the clinical cohort.

Library method: multiplex PCR. The listed sequencing device is Illumina HiSeq 4000. iRepertoire HTBI primers and Arm-PCR amplification of CDR3 regions were used to construct TCR beta libraries. Gel purification was performed on PCR products prior to sequencing. On the authors' methods: A total of roughly 65 TRBV and some 15 TRBJ segments were identified across samples and were used for gene usage analysis of CDR3 amino acid clonotypes. Filtered high-quality paired reads were merged into contigs using COPE and FqMerger. Contigs were aligned with BLAST to IMGT TRBV, TRBD and TRBJ reference genes, and CDR3 was defined per IMGT. Clonotypes above 0.1% frequency were classified as highly expanded clones. Repertoire diversity was measured by Shannon entropy, and V-J evenness by the Gini coefficient. A clonotype found in more than one individual was treated as public. Using fastp trimming at Q25 and MiXCR clonotype assembly, TCRdb reanalyzed the public sequencing data and kept in-frame beta chains. Every distinct CDR3 protein forms one entry, paired with its most common genes and DNA. For this entry, the V and J calls and clone size follow TCRdb and not the study's own pipeline. The sample table shows 400,000 to 500,000 distinct CDR3 sequences, and less than 25% are seen once. The ten biggest clones cover 13% of the sample.

Overall results and qualifications from the work: Peripheral blood alone was examined, since thyroid tissue, which constituted the primary lesion, could not be accessed. Persistent patients shared more public clonotypes among themselves (under 3,000) than newly diagnosed patients did (over 900). Preferential use of TRBV28, TRBJ1-2 and TRBJ2-5 was observed in persistent disease, whereas TRBV20-1 and TRBJ2-1 were favored in newly diagnosed disease. Only the TCR beta chain was sequenced and analyzed. The authors acknowledged the small sample size as a limitation that may reduce accuracy. Compared with newly diagnosed patients, patients with persistent Graves' disease had lower TCR Shannon entropy and fewer highly expanded clones, which suggests clonal expansion.

This specimen's time point label, per the study, means: persistent/refractory GD, antithyroid drugs over 5 years with positive TRAb. RNA was extracted from PBMCs in TRIzol for both TCR sequencing and RNA sequencing. Graves' disease was diagnosed according to American Thyroid Association guidelines. Patients were recruited from an endocrinology department in Xi'an, China. From each patient, nine milliliters of peripheral blood was collected into an EDTA anticoagulant tube. Ficoll Paque Plus density gradient separation was used to isolate PBMCs, and no further T cell sorting was done. An Agilent 2100 Bioanalyzer and agarose gel were used to assess RNA quality, and a NanoDrop 2000 was used to measure RNA concentration. Concerning this clonotype itself: The specificity of this receptor is unknown. This may be a read error: a much more frequent sequence differs by one nucleotide.

As encoded in the germline V gene, CDR1 is SGHDN while CDR2 is FVKESK. The CDR3 has 13 amino acids, counting the end cysteine and phenylalanine. Only CDR3 DNA is held: 39 bases, read in frame from base 1. Cut back by 4 bases and 7 bases, the V and J ends lie 10 bases apart. Recombination linked TRBV14 to TRBJ2-2; the D gene cannot be named for sure. Sequencing used peripheral blood mononuclear cells (PBMCs), obtained when the disease was refractory, from a patient treated with antithyroid drugs. The clonotype originates from a female donor with Graves disease. The CDR3 in this case is CASSRVIGGELFF. The bases read TGTGCCAGCAGCCGAGTAATAGGCGGGGAGCTGTTTTTT.